The table lists the clone carrying this TCR beta chain with many counts. Its matching antigen is unknown. This specimen belongs to a study of breast tumors, draining lymph nodes, adjacent tissues. General observations from the study: Tumor and nontumor repertoires were significantly more similar in luminal-like than in basal-like breast cancer. Most tumor T cells seemingly derive from lymph node, then expand in tumor. Tumor TCR diversity was below lymph nodes but above nontumor tissue.

CDR3 length: 17 residues. Germline CDR1 LNHDA, CDR2 SQIVND (reference sequence). V lost 2 bases to trimming and J lost 1 base, with 15 bases between them. The lymph nodes were axillary draining lymph nodes from breast cancer patients. Via MiXCR, TCRdb re-called the multiplex PCR reads, giving one row per CDR3 protein. The sample records approximately 230,000 distinct CDR3 sequences, less than 45% being singletons. The source of this sequence is a female donor with breast cancer. Some clones in this sample may be carry-over from other donors' samples. The sequenced sample consisted of axillary lymph node tissue. The chain couples TRBV19 to TRBJ2-1, with no clear D. The CDR3 sequence is CASSIQPRDGSYNEQFF. For the CDR3, the DNA is TGTGCCAGTAGTATACAACCCAGAGACGGATCCTACAATGAGCAGTTCTTC.